This TCR beta chain was sequenced for a study of cytomegalovirus exposure and HLA in healthy donors. Overall study results and limits: The investigators catalogued 150 to 200 TCR beta chains as cytomegalovirus-associated. For most TCR sequences rarity was the rule, although some public TCRs occurred in many donors. TCR clusters originating in the first cohort tended to co-occur in the 120 validation repertoires, according to a later analysis.

The ends lost 6 bases at V and 1 base at J; junction bases unmatched: 1. Germline V gene sequence: CDR1 SGHVS, CDR2 FNYEAQ. This CDR3 region has 14 residues. As concerns this clone: The antigen remains unidentified.

Produced via immunoSEQ multiplex PCR; TCRdb's table is partial and in-frame only. Of a few hundred thousand clones in the sample, nearly 90% were seen once. The sequence came from a woman between 18 and 29 years old in good health and CMV-seronegative. Sequenced sample: PBMCs. The V and J genes are TRBV7-6 and TRBJ2-3; 10 bases are shared with TRBD1. The CDR3 loop is CASRGQGGTDTQYF. CDR3 in DNA: TGTGCCAGCAGAGGACAGGGGGGCACAGATACGCAGTATTTT.